These T cell receptor beta chains were read from a single sample in a study of glioma-infiltrating T cells after dendritic cell vaccination. Sequencing was performed with immunoSEQ multiplex PCR; in TCRdb, only in-frame clones are kept and a portion is missing. This sample carries tens of thousands of clones, less than 90% of them seen once, and the ten largest clones take about an eighth. Sequencing was performed on blood, taken before dendritic cell vaccination. Receptors were obtained from a human donor with glioblastoma. Each CDR3 is given with its conserved first and last residue.

V	J	CDR3
TRBV4-2	TRBJ2-7	CASSQVGGGRASEQYF
TRBV7-2	TRBJ1-5	CASSLSGDQPQHF
TRBV7-2	TRBJ1-1	CASSLVGKENTEAFF
TRBV9	TRBJ2-1	CASSVGQWGYNEQFF
TRBV27	TRBJ1-1	CASSFNRGLISEAFF
TRBV6-1	TRBJ2-3	CASRGHLSTDTQYF
TRBV11-3	TRBJ2-3	CASSAGQREKEDTQYF
TRBV30	TRBJ1-1	CAWSVLLAEGAFF
TRBV27	TRBJ2-7	CASSLTGFEQYF
TRBV27	TRBJ1-1	CASSLKRGQTAEAFF
TRBV7-8	TRBJ2-7	CASRHRAHEQYF
TRBV5-1	TRBJ2-5	CASALYRDQETQYF
TRBV19	TRBJ2-3	CASSTPSPGGTDTQYF
TRBV5-1	TRBJ1-2	CASSLGRVYGYTF
TRBV5-4	TRBJ2-3	CASSPKSVDTQYF
TRBV4-3	-	CASSQDRGHFYEQYF